These 14 T cell receptor beta chains were sequenced from one sample in a study of vaccination and CD4 T cells after COVID-19. Treatment described: roughly 10-day PBMC culture with coronavirus spike peptide pools or control peptides (ViraFEST assay). No antigens are known for them. The Oncomine TCR Beta short-read assay sequenced DNA from cultured CD4+ T cells. TCRdb processed the PCR reads anew with MiXCR; each CDR3 protein has one entry. The data hold about 2,800 distinct CDR3 sequences, with 30% to 35% observed a single time. Sample: CD4+ T cells from blood, cultured in vitro, taken after SARS-CoV-2 vaccination. The receptors were gathered from a human donor who had recovered from COVID-19.

By frequency in the sample, this clonotype is medium-sized. The chain is built from TRBV19 and TRBJ2-5, with D possibly matching TRBD1 (6 bases). This CDR3 comprises 12 residues. V was clipped by 4 bases and J by 4 bases, with 7 bases between them. The germline V gene encodes CDR1 LNHDA and CDR2 SQIVND (reference sequence). CDR3 nucleotide sequence: TGTGCCAGTAGTACCAGGGGAGAGACCCAGTACTTC. It codes for CASSTRGETQYF.

The V gene is TRBV6-2 or TRBV6-3, the J gene TRBJ2-5; 7 nucleotides align to TRBD1. The CDR3 covers 15 residues. The V and J ends lost 5 bases and 7 bases, in that order; junction bases with no gene match: 13. Germline CDR1 is MNHEY and CDR2 is SVGEGT. The CDR3 is CASSASGTAMGTQYF. The CDR3 region has the DNA TGTGCCAGCAGTGCCTCAGGGACAGCCATGGGGACCCAGTACTTC.

This clonotype showed up just a few times. The V call is TRBV6-5, the J call TRBJ1-1; D not resolved. Per the germline V gene, CDR1 is MNHEY and CDR2 is SVGAGI. CDR3 size: 16 residues. V was clipped by 2 bases and J by 0 bases, with 13 bases between them. The CDR3 region has the DNA TGTGCCAGCAGTTACCTTGGACGGACCATGAACACTGAAGCTTTCTTT. Its translation: CASSYLGRTMNTEAFF.

V usage is TRBV4-1 and J usage is TRBJ1-5, with D uncertain. Trimming stripped 0 bases from V and 11 bases from J, with 14 bases between. Germline values: CDR1 MGHRA, CDR2 YSYEKL. The CDR3 contains 14 residues. The CDR3 DNA reads as TGCGCCAGCAGCCAAGAGCACGGTTTAGGTACCCAGCATTTT. The encoded protein is CASSQEHGLGTQHF.

The chain uses TRBV24-1 and TRBJ1-5; no definite D call. The V and J ends lost 5 bases and 4 bases respectively, with 11 bases between them. Germline assignment: CDR1 KGHDR and CDR2 SFDVKD. There are 14 residues in the CDR3. CDR3 sequence (DNA): TGTGCCACCAGTGCGGGAGTTCGGAATCAGCCCCAGCATTTT. Amino acid sequence: CATSAGVRNQPQHF.

This clonotype was seen more than once but under ten times. V gene TRBV7-9 combines with J gene TRBJ2-3; D may correspond to TRBD1 or TRBD2 (6 bases each). CDR3 length equals 16 residues. CDR1 and CDR2 from the germline V gene are SEHNR and FQNEAQ (reference sequence). The germline V and J ends were trimmed by 5 bases and 3 bases, with 18 bases remaining between them. CDR3 DNA sequence: TGTGCCAGCAGCCACCTCATCAGGAGGGGGACAGATACGCAGTATTTT. It encodes CASSHLIRRGTDTQYF.

V usage is TRBV20-1 and J usage is TRBJ1-3; 9 nucleotides align to TRBD1. J gave up 4 bases and V 3 bases, and 4 bases lay outside the gene matches. This CDR3 has 14 amino acids. Germline V gene sequence: CDR1 DFQATT, CDR2 SNEGSKA (reference sequence). The CDR3 sequence is CSARGGTGGNTIYF. CDR3 bases: TGCAGTGCTAGGGGAGGGACAGGGGGAAACACCATATATTTT.

This CDR3 reads CASSGTGGNQPQHF. The CDR3 nucleotides are TGTGCCAGTAGTGGGACAGGGGGAAATCAGCCCCAGCATTTT. V is TRBV19 and J is TRBJ1-5; 11 bases align to TRBD1. V dropped 5 bases and J dropped 4; count of bases not matched to a gene: 1. The CDR3 sequence is 14 residues long. CDR1 is LNHDA and CDR2 is SQIVND in the germline V gene (reference sequence).

The chain combines TRBV20-1 with TRBJ1-3, with 8 bases that match TRBD1. Trimming at V came to 6 bases and at J to 0 bases, leaving 4 bases not matched to a gene. The CDR3 sequence is 14 residues long. The germline V gene has CDR1 DFQATT and CDR2 SNEGSKA (reference sequence). CDR3 DNA sequence: TGCAGTGCGCCCACAGGGGGCTCTGGAAACACCATATATTTT. The encoded protein is CSAPTGGSGNTIYF.

This clonotype showed up just a few times. This rearrangement joins TRBV20-1 to TRBJ2-2, with D perhaps matching TRBD2 (6 bases). The CDR3 is 13 amino acids. V was pared by 5 bases and J by 8 bases, with 15 bases between. Germline V CDR1 and CDR2: DFQATT, SNEGSKA (reference sequence). CDR3 DNA: TGCAGTGCTGCCCCCGGGAGCGGGGGGGAGCTGTTTTTT. It encodes CSAAPGSGGELFF.

This clonotype turned up a few times. This rearrangement joins TRBV6-1 to TRBJ1-5, with a tentative D call TRBD1 (5 bases). Germline CDR1 reads MNHNS; CDR2 reads SASEGT. V lost 5 bases to trimming and J lost 6 bases, with 17 bases between them. CDR3 length: 15 residues. CDR3: CASSPSWGVTQPQHF. DNA for the CDR3: TGTGCCAGCAGTCCCAGTTGGGGGGTAACTCAGCCCCAGCATTTT.

The J gene is TRBJ2-1, the V gene TRBV7-2; 8 bases fit TRBD2. The CDR3 runs to 14 residues. The junction had 4 bases not matched to a gene; V was cut back by 0 bases and J by 9 bases. CDR1 and CDR2 (germline): SGHTA, FQGNSA. CDR3 protein: CASSLAGGAIEQFF. In DNA, the CDR3 is TGTGCCAGCAGCTTAGCCGGGGGGGCCATTGAGCAGTTCTTC.

By frequency in the sample, this clonotype is hyperexpanded. This chain connects TRBV6-1 to TRBJ2-7, with D maybe TRBD2 (5 bases). The CDR3 is 15 amino acids. V dropped 4 bases and J dropped 2 bases, with 15 bases sitting between them. Germline V gene sequence: CDR1 MNHNS, CDR2 SASEGT. The CDR3 DNA follows: TGTGCCAGCAGTGGACGGGGTGGGTTGACCTACGAGCAGTACTTC. The encoded protein is CASSGRGGLTYEQYF.

The table lists this clonotype with a few counts. CDR3 residues: CSARTSGEYNEQFF. For the CDR3, the DNA is TGCAGTGCTAGGACTAGCGGGGAATACAATGAGCAGTTCTTC. This rearrangement joins TRBV20-1 to TRBJ2-1; 11 bases line up with TRBD2. The junction had 2 bases not matched to a gene; V was cut back by 3 bases and J by 4 bases. CDR3 length: 14 amino acids. Per the germline V gene, CDR1 is DFQATT and CDR2 is SNEGSKA (reference sequence).